Sequencing of this T cell receptor beta chain was carried out in a study of blood T cell repertoires in COVID-19. Looking at the study overall: There were acute and convalescent COVID-19 samples, and they came from the United States, Italy and Spain.

In the authors' methods: Reference gene primer amplification gave estimated nucleated cell counts. The method was immunoSEQ multiplex PCR; TCRdb's version includes in-frame clones alone and lacks a portion of them. The V and J calls and clone size were taken over from that table, and D and trimming were inferred from the DNA. The sample gives about 94,000 clones, approximately 74% of which show up once; under 5% is in the top ten. V lost 8 bases and J 2 bases, leaving 21 bases between the germline ends. Germline CDR1 GTSNPN, CDR2 SVGIG (reference sequence). This CDR3 region has 16 residues. The sample comprised peripheral blood. The TCR sequence derives from a man between 65 and 85 years old with COVID-19, enrolled during active disease. The chain couples TRBV30 to TRBJ1-4; a possible D gene is TRBD1 (5 bases). The CDR3 spells CALESSRDFTNEKLFF. CDR3 coding DNA: TGTGCCCTCGAAAGCAGTCGGGACTTCACTAATGAAAAACTGTTTTTT.